The 6 T cell receptor beta chains below come from one sample, sequenced in a study of shared clonotypes between healthy human individuals. The table came from immunoSEQ multiplex PCR; TCRdb's copy has only in-frame clones and leaves some out. The table shows some 2.4 million clones, with approximately 93% occurring only once. Material: naive CD4+ T cells from PBMCs. The sample's subset: CD45RA+ positively selected. These receptors were collected from a man in his late teens or twenties in good health. Some clones in this sample may be carry-over from other donors' samples.

This sequence joins TRBV5-1 and TRBJ1-2; 10 bases are shared with TRBD1. In germline, CDR1 is SGHRS, CDR2 YFSETQ. The junction had 2 bases not matched to a gene; V was cut back by 4 bases and J by 2 bases. The CDR3 runs 14 residues. The DNA of the CDR3 is TGCGCCAGCAGCGCGGACAGGGGGAACTATGGCTACACCTTC. This encodes CASSADRGNYGYTF.

The chain recombines TRBV5-1 with TRBJ2-3, with TRBD2 identical over 12 bases. From germline, CDR1 is SGHRS and CDR2 YFSETQ. J was trimmed by 11 bases and V by 4 bases; bases with no gene match: 14. The CDR3 spans 16 residues. The CDR3 DNA reads as TGCGCCAGCAGCGTACTAGCGGGAGGCCTGCCGGGGGGGCAGTATTTT. This encodes CASSVLAGGLPGGQYF. Supplemented by reference TRBV5-1 and TRBJ2-3, the full variable domain reads KAGVTQTPRYLIKTRGQQVTLSCSPISGHRSVSWYQQTPGQGLQFLFEYFSETQRNKGNFPGRFSGRQFSNSRSEMNVSTLELGDSALYLCASSVLAGGLPGGQYFGPGTRLTVL.

This chain links TRBV19 with TRBJ2-1, with 14 bases aligning to TRBD2. This CDR3 is built from 17 residues. Germline CDR1 reads LNHDA; CDR2 reads SQIVND (reference sequence). V lost 5 bases and J lost 3; bases outside the gene matches: 6. CDR3 in amino acids: CASSDGLAGGFYNEQFF. Here the CDR3 DNA reads TGTGCCAGTAGTGACGGACTAGCGGGAGGCTTCTACAATGAGCAGTTCTTC.

V gene TRBV28 combines with J gene TRBJ2-7; TRBD2 matches 11 bases. This CDR3 comprises 15 residues. Trimming cost V 7 bases and J 3 bases; bases outside gene matches: 8. CDR1 and CDR2 (germline): MDHEN, SYDVKM. The CDR3 coding sequence is TGTGCCAGCAACGTAATAGCGGGAGGGAACTACGAGCAGTACTTC. It specifies CASNVIAGGNYEQYF.

The chain employs TRBV27 and TRBJ2-2; 7 positions match TRBD1. Germline trimming cut 3 bases from V and 5 bases from J; bases unmatched to any gene: 9. The CDR3 sequence is 16 residues long. Germline CDR1 is MNHEY and CDR2 is SMNVEV (reference sequence). The CDR3 bases are TGTGCCAGCAGTTTCGGTAGACAGGGCCGAACCGGGGAGCTGTTTTTT. Translating gives CASSFGRQGRTGELFF.

V is TRBV19 and J is TRBJ1-3, with TRBD1 matching over 10 bases. Germline CDR1 is LNHDA and CDR2 is SQIVND (reference sequence). The CDR3 covers 16 residues. The junction had 9 bases not matched to a gene; V was cut back by 7 bases and J by 3 bases. The CDR3 nucleotides are TGTGCCAGTACCAGGGACAGGGGAGGATTTGGAAACACCATATATTTT. Its protein is CASTRDRGGFGNTIYF. Full variable domain (outside the CDR3, taken from reference TRBV19 and TRBJ1-3): DGGITQSPKYLFRKEGQNVTLSCEQNLNHDAMYWYRQDPGQGLRLIYYSQIVNDFQKGDIAEGYSVSREKKESFPLTVTSAQKNPTAFYLCASTRDRGGFGNTIYFGEGSWLTVV.